This TCR beta chain is from a study of neurological immune-mediated disorders. Study information: Disease course was recorded as relapsing-remitting for around 31 and secondary progressive for 3 of the 34 multiple sclerosis patients. The study's findings and limits: Multiple sclerosis patients had less TCR clonal expansion than even healthy controls, unlike HTLV-1-associated myelopathy.

Synthesis of cDNA used 5'RACE (with 10-nucleotide random UMIs). TCRdb re-called the 5' RACE reads with MiXCR, one entry per CDR3 protein. Of approximately 86,000 distinct CDR3 sequences in the sample, 2% to 3% were seen once. V lost 5 bases and J 0 bases, leaving 17 bases between the germline ends. Germline CDR1 and CDR2: SGHVS and FNYEAQ. There are 17 residues in the CDR3. With regard to this clonotype: What it binds is unknown.

Material for sequencing was PBMCs. The chain recombines TRBV7-6 with TRBJ1-5; D is possibly TRBD1 (5 bases). This clonotype was obtained from a woman aged 25 to 39 with multiple sclerosis. CDR3 loop: CASSRWGDRDSNQPQHF. The CDR3 DNA reads as TGTGCCAGCAGCCGATGGGGTGACAGAGATAGCAATCAGCCCCAGCATTTT.